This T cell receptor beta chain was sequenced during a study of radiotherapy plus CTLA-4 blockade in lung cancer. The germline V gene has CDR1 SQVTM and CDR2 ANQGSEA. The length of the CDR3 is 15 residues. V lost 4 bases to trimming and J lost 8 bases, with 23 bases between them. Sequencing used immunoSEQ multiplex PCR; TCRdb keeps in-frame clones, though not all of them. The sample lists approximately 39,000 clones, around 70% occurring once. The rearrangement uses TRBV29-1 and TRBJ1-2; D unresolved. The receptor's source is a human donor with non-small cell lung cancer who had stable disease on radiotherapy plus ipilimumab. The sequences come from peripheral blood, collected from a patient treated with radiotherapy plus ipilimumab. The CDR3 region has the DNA TGCAGCGTTGTTAGCATCCCAATACCCCGCGGAGGCTACACCTTC. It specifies CSVVSIPIPRGGYTF. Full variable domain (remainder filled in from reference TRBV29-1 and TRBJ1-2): SAVISQKPSRDICQRGTSLTIQCQVDSQVTMMFWYRQQPGQSLTLIATANQGSEATYESGFVIDKFPISRPNLTFSTLTVSNMSPEDSSIYLCSVVSIPIPRGGYTFGSGTRLTVV.